This T cell receptor beta chain was captured by sequencing in a study of regulatory T cells in long-lasting Graves disease. Libraries of TCR beta came from iRepertoire HTBI primers plus Arm-PCR of CDR3 regions. Original processing methods: Identification yielded around 58 TRBV and more than 12 TRBJ segments across samples. Using its own MiXCR run on the multiplex PCR reads, TCRdb lists one record per CDR3 protein. The V and J calls were determined by TCRdb, not by the authors. The table shows 400,000 to 600,000 distinct CDR3 sequences, with roughly a fifth occurring only once. This clonotype occurred many times. The antigen remains unidentified. Time point: persistent/refractory GD, antithyroid drugs over 5 years with positive TRAb. The authors made the TCR library using RNA they extracted from PBMCs. General study points: There were preferences for TRBV28, TRBJ1-2 and TRBJ2-5 in persistent disease. Small sample size may have lowered accuracy. Less diverse TCR repertoires were seen in persistent Graves' patients than in newly diagnosed ones.

From germline, CDR1 is MNHEY and CDR2 SMNVEV (reference sequence). The ends lost 2 bases at V and 1 base at J; junction bases unmatched: 4. There are 15 residues in the CDR3. The receptor was derived from a female donor with Graves disease. This chain joins TRBV27 and TRBJ1-2; 7 bases fit TRBD1. The sample in question was peripheral blood mononuclear cells (PBMCs), obtained when the disease was refractory, from a patient treated with antithyroid drugs. CDR3 residues: CASSLRGRVNYGYTF. CDR3 nucleotide sequence: TGTGCCAGCAGTTTAAGGGGGCGCGTTAACTATGGCTACACCTTC.